This entry describes one T cell receptor (beta chain). As yet, its antigen is unknown. V dropped 1 base and J dropped 1; count of bases not matched to a gene: 9. CDR3 size: 17 residues. In germline, CDR1 is SNHLY, CDR2 FYNNEI. The source of the sample is a study of blood T cells in healthy people across ages. Next came a second PCR, run for about 7 to 12 cycles, which used a sample-barcoded 5' primer along with a J-beta primer mix. TCRdb called the 5' RACE reads again in MiXCR, with one record for every CDR3 protein. The data show around 780,000 distinct CDR3 sequences, more than 50% seen once. Study-wide results and limits: In long-lived donors, naive CD4+ cell counts and diversity exceeded those of aged donors. Per million T cells, the diversity of TCR beta decreased roughly linearly as age advanced.

Each sample used at least 6 million PBMCs. This rearrangement joins TRBV2 to TRBJ2-5; TRBD2 matches at 7 bases. Material for sequencing was blood. The receptor was isolated from a middle-aged man in good health. The CDR3 protein is CASSEDWLAEFQETQYF. CDR3 in DNA: TGTGCCAGCAGTGAAGACTGGCTAGCGGAGTTCCAAGAGACCCAGTACTTC.